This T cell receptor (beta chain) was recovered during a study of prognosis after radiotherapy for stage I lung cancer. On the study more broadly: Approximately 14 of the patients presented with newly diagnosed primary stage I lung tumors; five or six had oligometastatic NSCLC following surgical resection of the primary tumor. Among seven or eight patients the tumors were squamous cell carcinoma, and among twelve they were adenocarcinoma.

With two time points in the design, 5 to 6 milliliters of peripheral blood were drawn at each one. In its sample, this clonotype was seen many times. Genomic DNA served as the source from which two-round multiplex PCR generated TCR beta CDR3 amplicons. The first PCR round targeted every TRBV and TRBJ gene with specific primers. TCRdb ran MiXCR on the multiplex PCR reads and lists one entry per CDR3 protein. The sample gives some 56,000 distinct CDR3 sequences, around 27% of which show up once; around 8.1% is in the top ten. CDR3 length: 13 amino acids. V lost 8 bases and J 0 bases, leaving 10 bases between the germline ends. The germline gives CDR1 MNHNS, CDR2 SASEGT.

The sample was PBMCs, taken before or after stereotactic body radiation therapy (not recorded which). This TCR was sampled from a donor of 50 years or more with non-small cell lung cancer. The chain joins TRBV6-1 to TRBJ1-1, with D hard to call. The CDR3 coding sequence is TGTGCCAGCGGGCTTCATATGAACACTGAAGCTTTCTTT. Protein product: CASGLHMNTEAFF.